The sequence of this T cell receptor beta chain was determined in a study of OX40 agonist ivuxolimab in advanced cancers. Study summary: Ivuxolimab, an agonist antibody against OX40 (CD134), was given to patients. Cohort: about 80% men, mean age about 60, aged about 20 to 80.

Germline assignment: CDR1 SEHNR and CDR2 FQNEAQ (reference sequence). Trimming shortened V by 5 bases and J by 4 bases, and 11 bases separated the two germline ends. This CDR3 region has 13 residues. As regards this clone: Its matching antigen is unknown.

Profiled with immunoSEQ multiplex PCR; TCRdb holds only in-frame clones, not every one. The profile covers about 59,000 clones, with approximately 81% appearing a single time and approximately 0.49% taken by the ten largest. Study observations and caveats: CD8+ T cells showed, on average, more clonal expansion than CD4+ cells. Low normalized T-cell clonal expansion was additionally recorded for some nonresponders.

This clonotype was sampled from an adult with an advanced solid tumor such as melanoma, head and neck, liver or kidney cancer. Sequencing used CD4+ or CD8+ T cells sorted from blood, obtained in a trial of the OX40 agonist ivuxolimab. The V gene is TRBV7-9, the J gene TRBJ1-2; D uncertain. CDR3 DNA: TGTGCCAGCAGCCCCGGACGGGCCTATGGCTACACCTTC. As protein: CASSPGRAYGYTF.